Listed here are 25 T cell receptor beta chains from one sample, sequenced in a study of blood T cell repertoires in COVID-19. Sequenced by immunoSEQ multiplex PCR; TCRdb stores in-frame clones only, minus some. The sample has 110,000 to 150,000 clones; around 80% are singletons. The material sequenced was peripheral blood. The source is a woman aged 55 to 70 with acute or convalescent COVID-19.

This chain links TRBV3-1 (or the pseudogene TRBV3-2) with TRBJ2-1; D is ambiguous. V lost 4 bases and J lost 10, with 23 bases in between. CDR1 and CDR2 from the germline V gene are LGHDT and YNNKEL (reference sequence). CDR3 size: 16 residues. Written as DNA, the CDR3 is TGTGCCAGCAGCCTCGAAACTCGGCGGTCCCACTTCGAGCAGTTCTTC. Translation gives CASSLETRRSHFEQFF.

J is TRBJ2-1 and V is TRBV5-1; TRBD2 might be the D (6 bases). The CDR3 length is 15 residues. Germline CDR1 reads SGHRS; CDR2 reads YFSETQ. V was trimmed by 3 bases and J by 8 bases, leaving 18 bases between them. Written as DNA, the CDR3 is TGCGCCAGCAGCTCGGGACTTCAGATACGCGATGAGCAGTTCTTC. Protein product: CASSSGLQIRDEQFF. Full variable domain (outside the CDR3, taken from reference TRBV5-1 and TRBJ2-1): KAGVTQTPRYLIKTRGQQVTLSCSPISGHRSVSWYQQTPGQGLQFLFEYFSETQRNKGNFPGRFSGRQFSNSRSEMNVSTLELGDSALYLCASSSGLQIRDEQFFGPGTRLTVL.

This chain joins TRBV5-1 and TRBJ2-1; TRBD1 matches at 8 bases. With V trimmed by 1 base and J by 0 bases, 3 bases remained unmatched. CDR3 size: 16 residues. CDR1 SGHRS and CDR2 YFSETQ come from the germline V gene. The CDR3 nucleotides are TGCGCCAGCAGCTTGCAACAGGGGGGCTCCTACAATGAGCAGTTCTTC. Amino acid sequence: CASSLQQGGSYNEQFF.

The genes are TRBV30 and TRBJ2-5; tentative D call: TRBD2 (7 bases). The CDR3 is 13 amino acids. Trimming left V 0 bases short and J 4 bases short, with 9 bases between. Germline CDR1 GTSNPN, CDR2 SVGIG (reference sequence). CDR3 sequence reads: CAWSVGGGETQYF. The CDR3 nucleotides read TGTGCCTGGAGTGTGGGAGGGGGAGAGACCCAGTACTTC.

The rearrangement uses TRBV4-1 and TRBJ1-2; TRBD1 is a possible D gene (6 bases). Germline V gene sequence: CDR1 MGHRA, CDR2 YSYEKL. Trimming shortened V by 4 bases and J by 6 bases, and 12 bases separated the two germline ends. CDR3 size: 13 residues. This CDR3 is CASSLGALDGYTF. The DNA of the CDR3 is TGCGCCAGCAGCCTGGGGGCCCTTGATGGCTACACCTTC.

The V call is TRBV4-2, the J call TRBJ2-1; 7 nucleotides align to TRBD2. CDR3 size: 14 residues. Germline V gene lookup returns CDR1 LGHNA and CDR2 YNFKEQ. V gave up 4 bases and J gave up 10 bases; unmatched junction bases: 10. The CDR3 region has the DNA TGTGCCAGCAGCCCCTGGGAGCGGGATAAGGAGCAGTTCTTC. This codes for CASSPWERDKEQFF.

The V and J genes are TRBV23-1 and TRBJ1-6; the D gene is possibly TRBD1 (6 bases). TRBV23-1 is noted as an ORF with a role that remains uncertain. CDR3 length equals 13 residues. The V end was cut by 10 bases, the J end by 11 bases, with 18 bases between. DNA for the CDR3: TGCGCCACCTTATGGGGGGGCATAGCACCCCTCCACTTT. Translating gives CATLWGGIAPLHF.

This clone was recorded a few times. The chain combines TRBV4-1 with TRBJ1-3; TRBD1 matches 12 bases. The junction had 2 bases not matched to a gene; V was cut back by 1 base and J by 1 base. Per the germline V gene, CDR1 is MGHRA and CDR2 is YSYEKL. This CDR3 is built from 17 residues. The CDR3 reads CASSQGDRGLSGNTIYF. The CDR3 DNA reads as TGCGCCAGCAGCCAAGGGGACAGGGGGCTATCTGGAAACACCATATATTTT.

This clone showed up just once. The V and J genes are TRBV7-8 and TRBJ1-1; D not certain. V shed 2 bases and J shed 4 bases, with 14 bases lying between them. Germline assignment: CDR1 SGHVS and CDR2 FQNEAQ. The CDR3 spans 15 residues. CDR3 DNA sequence: TGTGCCAGCAGCTTAAGGCAGGCGGGGTCCACTGAAGCTTTCTTT. It specifies CASSLRQAGSTEAFF.

J is TRBJ1-5 and V is TRBV9; D call uncertain. The V gene lost 2 bases and the J gene lost 10 bases, with 16 bases spanning the gap. From germline, CDR1 is SGDLS and CDR2 YYNGEE. CDR3 length: 14 residues. CDR3: CASSVGPEVTPQHF. The CDR3 nucleotides read TGTGCCAGCAGCGTTGGTCCGGAGGTCACACCCCAGCATTTT.

The chain carries TRBV20-1 and TRBJ2-7; D not resolved. There are 11 residues in the CDR3. Trimming pared 3 bases from V and 6 bases from J, leaving 9 bases between. CDR1 is DFQATT, CDR2 SNEGSKA, per germline (reference sequence). CDR3 DNA sequence: TGCAGTGCTAGTCCGCTATCCGAGCAGTACTTC. Its protein product is CSASPLSEQYF.

V is TRBV12-3 or TRBV12-4 and J is TRBJ1-1; unclear D gene. The CDR3 length is 13 residues. V gave up 6 bases and J gave up 4 bases, with 12 bases separating them. The DNA for the CDR3 is TGTGCCAGCAGGTTTTATACGGGCACTGAAGCTTTCTTT. This encodes CASRFYTGTEAFF.

This chain connects TRBV10-3 to TRBJ1-5; D is possibly TRBD1 (6 bases). Germline V gives CDR1 ENHRY, CDR2 SYGVKD. The V gene lost 9 bases and the J gene lost 4 bases, with 13 bases spanning the gap. This CDR3 contains 13 residues. CDR3 in DNA: TGTGCCATAGCAGGGGCACCGAATCAGCCCCAGCATTTT. This sequence encodes CAIAGAPNQPQHF.

The chain carries TRBV2 and TRBJ2-3, with 10 positions matching TRBD2. Trimming cost V 10 bases and J 0 bases; bases outside gene matches: 10. The CDR3 consists of 16 residues. Germline assignment: CDR1 SNHLY and CDR2 FYNNEI. CDR3: CAILTPTSGSTDTQYF. CDR3 coding DNA: TGTGCCATCCTGACTCCGACTAGCGGGAGCACAGATACGCAGTATTTT. Combining the CDR3 with reference TRBV2 and TRBJ2-3 gives the whole variable domain EPEVTQTPSHQVTQMGQEVILRCVPISNHLYFYWYRQILGQKVEFLVSFYNNEISEKSEIFDDQFSVERPDGSNFTLKIRSTKLEDSAMYFCAILTPTSGSTDTQYFGPGTRLTVL.

The rearrangement links TRBV6-6 to TRBJ2-1; the match to TRBD2 covers 10 bases. In germline, CDR1 is MNHNY, CDR2 SVGAGI (reference sequence). The CDR3 has 18 amino acids. V dropped 5 bases and J dropped 4; count of bases not matched to a gene: 14. DNA for the CDR3: TGTGCCAGCAGTCCCCATCGTAGCGGGAGGAGGGTGTACAATGAGCAGTTCTTC. Protein: CASSPHRSGRRVYNEQFF.

This chain connects TRBV11-2 to TRBJ2-7; D remains unclear. CDR3 length: 13 residues. Germline V gene lookup returns CDR1 SGHAT and CDR2 FQNNGV. Trimming removed 1 base at V and 4 bases at J, with 8 bases between. The chain's CDR3 is CASSLVGFYEQYF. CDR3 nucleotide sequence: TGTGCCAGCAGCTTAGTCGGGTTTTACGAGCAGTACTTC.

In its sample, this clone was seen many times. The V call is TRBV27, the J call TRBJ2-7; TRBD2 agrees at 7 bases. Germline CDR1 is MNHEY and CDR2 is SMNVEV (reference sequence). The CDR3 spans 13 residues. J lost 3 bases, V lost 8 bases, and 7 bases had no gene match. In DNA form, the CDR3 reads TGTGCCAGCGGCGGGGGTCCTGGCTACGAGCAGTACTTC. Amino acid sequence: CASGGGPGYEQYF.

A single count supports this clone. V usage is TRBV12-5 and J usage is TRBJ2-1; maybe TRBD2 (5 bases). Germline V gene sequence: CDR1 LGHNT, CDR2 FRNRAP. V gave up 1 base and J gave up 14 bases, with 18 bases separating them. The CDR3 loop spans 14 amino acids. In DNA, the CDR3 is TGTGCTAGTGGTTTGGGCGAAGTAGCGCACCTCGAGTTCTTC. It yields the protein CASGLGEVAHLEFF.

A remark on this clone: The junction does not match germline at one end; this may be a read error. Other DNA variants within this sample encode the same CDR3. The chain links TRBV11-3 to TRBJ2-2; D is uncertain. From germline, CDR1 is SGHNT and CDR2 YENEEA. The CDR3 extends over 13 amino acids. The CDR3 DNA is TGCGCCAGCAGACCCGGTGCGGCCGGGGAGCTGTTTTTT. Its translation is CASRPGAAGELFF.

This rearrangement joins TRBV19 to TRBJ2-5, with 10 positions matching TRBD1. The V and J ends lost 5 bases and 4 bases, in that order; junction bases with no gene match: 1. The germline CDR1 and CDR2 sequences are LNHDA and SQIVND (reference sequence). CDR3 size: 13 residues. CDR3 bases: TGTGCCAGTAGTGGGGACAGGGGAGAGACCCAGTACTTC. It encodes CASSGDRGETQYF.

J is TRBJ2-2 and V is TRBV25-1; maybe TRBD1 (5 bases). The length of the CDR3 is 16 residues. The V end lost 4 bases, the J end lost 0 bases, and 12 bases lay between the germline ends. The germline gives CDR1 MGHDK, CDR2 SYGVNS. The chain's CDR3 is CASSVRQPTNTGELFF. CDR3 coding DNA: TGTGCCAGCAGTGTTAGACAGCCGACGAACACCGGGGAGCTGTTTTTT.

V gene TRBV11-2 combines with J gene TRBJ2-4; perhaps TRBD2 as D (7 bases). Germline V gives CDR1 SGHAT, CDR2 FQNNGV. V lost 5 bases to trimming and J lost 6 bases, with 17 bases between them. The CDR3 length is 15 residues. In DNA form, the CDR3 reads TGTGCCAGCAGCATAGCGGGCCGAGGGGGAAACATTCAGTACTTC. Residues: CASSIAGRGGNIQYF.

The chain employs TRBV15 and TRBJ2-1, with 10 positions matching TRBD2. Per the germline V gene, CDR1 is LNHNV and CDR2 is YYDKDF (reference sequence). Trimming at V came to 6 bases and at J to 6 bases, leaving 8 bases not matched to a gene. The CDR3 consists of 15 residues. DNA of the CDR3: TGTGCCACCAGGCTAGCGGGAGTTTCGGTCAATGAGCAGTTCTTC. Amino acids: CATRLAGVSVNEQFF.

The rearrangement links TRBV25-1 to TRBJ2-3; perhaps TRBD2 as D (6 bases). Trimming left V 5 bases short and J 1 base short, with 16 bases between. The CDR3 runs to 16 residues. CDR1 and CDR2 from the germline V gene are MGHDK and SYGVNS. The CDR3 nucleotides read TGTGCCAGCAGTCCTCACGGGGGAATTGGCACAGATACGCAGTATTTT. Residues: CASSPHGGIGTDTQYF.

The chain uses TRBV28 and TRBJ2-1; 7 bases fit TRBD1. The CDR3 has 14 residues. CDR1 is MDHEN and CDR2 is SYDVKM in the germline V gene. V lost 7 bases to trimming and J lost 3 bases; unmatched junction nucleotides: 6. CDR3 coding DNA: TGTGCCAGCATCCCTAGGGGGCGCTACAATGAGCAGTTCTTC. It codes for CASIPRGRYNEQFF.